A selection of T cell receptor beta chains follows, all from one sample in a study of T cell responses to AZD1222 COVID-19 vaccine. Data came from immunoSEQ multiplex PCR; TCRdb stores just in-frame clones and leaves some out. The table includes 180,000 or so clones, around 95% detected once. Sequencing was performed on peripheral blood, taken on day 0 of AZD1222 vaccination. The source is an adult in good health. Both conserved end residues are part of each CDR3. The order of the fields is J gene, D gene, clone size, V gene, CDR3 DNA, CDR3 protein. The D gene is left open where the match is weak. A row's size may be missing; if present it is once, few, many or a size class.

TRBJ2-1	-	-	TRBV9	TGTGCCAGCAGCGAGAACAATGAGCAGTTCTTC	CASSENNEQFF
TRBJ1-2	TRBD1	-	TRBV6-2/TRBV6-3	TGTGCCAGCAGTTGGTTGGACAGGGGACTTCGGGATGGCTACACCTTC	CASSWLDRGLRDGYTF
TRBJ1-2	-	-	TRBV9	TGTGCCAGCAGCGTAGATGGCCGCACGGGTGGCTACACCTTC	CASSVDGRTGGYTF
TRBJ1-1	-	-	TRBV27	TGTGCCAGCAGTCCTCGCCCGGGAACTGAAGCTTTCTTT	CASSPRPGTEAFF
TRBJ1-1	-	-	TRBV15	TGTGCCACCAGCGGGGGCTACGAACTGAACACTGAAGCTTTCTTT	CATSGGYELNTEAFF
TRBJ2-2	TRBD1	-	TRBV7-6	TGTGCCAGCAGCTCGTGGACAGGGGGACCCGGGGAGCTGTTTTTT	CASSSWTGGPGELFF
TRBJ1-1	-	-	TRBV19	TGTGCCAGTAGTATGGGGGGAACTGAAGCTTTCTTT	CASSMGGTEAFF
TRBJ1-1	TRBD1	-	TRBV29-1	TGCAGCGTTGCGACAGGGTGGGACGCTTTCTTT	CSVATGWDAFF
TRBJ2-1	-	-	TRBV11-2	TGTGCCAGCAGCCTGGGTGGGGATGAGCAGTTCTTC	CASSLGGDEQFF
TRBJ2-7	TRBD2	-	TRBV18	TGTGCCAGCTCAAAGATGGGGGGGGACGAGCAGTACTTC	CASSKMGGDEQYF
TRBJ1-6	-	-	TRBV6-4	TGTGCCAGCAGTGACTCGCGGGGAGCACCCCTCCACTTT	CASSDSRGAPLHF
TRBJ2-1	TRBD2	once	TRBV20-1	TGCAGTGCTGAGCGGGAGAAGCAGTTCTTC	CSAEREKQFF
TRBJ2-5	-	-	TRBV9	TGTGCCAGCAGCGTAGAAGCGGGCACACAAGAGACCCAGTACTTC	CASSVEAGTQETQYF
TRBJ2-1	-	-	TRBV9	TGTGCCAGCAGCGTAGCTTGGGTAGGGTCCTACAATGAGCAGTTCTTC	CASSVAWVGSYNEQFF
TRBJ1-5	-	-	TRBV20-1	TGCAGTGCTAGTTCAGGGGAAGCGAATCAGCCCCAGCATTTT	CSASSGEANQPQHF
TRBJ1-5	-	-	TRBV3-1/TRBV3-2	TGTGCCAGCAGCCAAGGATCGGGAATGACACAGCCCCAGCATTTT	CASSQGSGMTQPQHF
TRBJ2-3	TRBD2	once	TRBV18	TGTGCCAGCTCACCTACTAGCGGGAGGGCCGCAGATACGCAGTATTTT	CASSPTSGRAADTQYF
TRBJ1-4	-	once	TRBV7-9	TGTGCCAGCAGCCTAGAGGGGGGTACAACTAATGAAAAACTGTTTTTT	CASSLEGGTTNEKLFF
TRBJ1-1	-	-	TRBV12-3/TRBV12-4	TGTGCCAGCTGTCTACAGGGGAACACTGAAGCTTTCTTT	CASCLQGNTEAFF
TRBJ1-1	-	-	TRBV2	TGTGCCAGCAGTGAAGAGGGGGTTACTGAAGCTTTCTTT	CASSEEGVTEAFF
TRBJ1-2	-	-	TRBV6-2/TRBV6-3	TGTGCCAGCAGCGCAACAGGCGTTAACTATGGCTACACCTTC	CASSATGVNYGYTF
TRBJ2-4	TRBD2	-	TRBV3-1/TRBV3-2	TGTGCCAGCAGCCACTATACTAGCGGGAGGCTAGCCAAAAACATTCAGTACTTC	CASSHYTSGRLAKNIQYF
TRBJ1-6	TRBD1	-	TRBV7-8	TGTGCCAGCAGCTCGAGGACAGGGAGTTCACCCCTCCACTTT	CASSSRTGSSPLHF